The 27 T cell receptor beta chains presented below share a single source sample, sequenced in a study of T cells after yellow fever vaccination. TCRdb re-derived calls from the 5' RACE reads in MiXCR, one entry per CDR3 protein. The sample lists 280,000 or so distinct CDR3 sequences, 8.7% seen once, with 3% to 3.5% in the top ten. Sequencing was performed on CD4+ T cells sorted from PBMCs, taken 5 days after the yellow fever booster vaccination. The receptor source for this set is a man in his late teens or twenties who received the YFV17D yellow fever vaccine.

V usage is TRBV20-1 and J usage is TRBJ1-1; D might be TRBD1 (6 bases). The V end lost 3 bases, the J end lost 4 bases, and 15 bases lay between the germline ends. The CDR3 loop spans 14 amino acids. Per germline, CDR1 DFQATT and CDR2 SNEGSKA (reference sequence). CDR3 in amino acids: CSASLAGEGTEAFF. CDR3 nucleotide sequence: TGCAGTGCTAGTCTGGCAGGGGAGGGCACTGAAGCTTTCTTT.

V usage is TRBV7-9 and J usage is TRBJ2-1; weak D call: TRBD2 (7 bases). Germline assignment: CDR1 SEHNR and CDR2 FQNEAQ (reference sequence). Trimming cost V 0 bases and J 8 bases, with 17 bases left between them. The CDR3 length is 16 residues. The CDR3 DNA sequence: TGTGCCAGCAGCTTAGCGGGGGGGGCCCCAGCGGATGAGCAGTTCTTC. Protein sequence: CASSLAGGAPADEQFF.

The V and J genes are TRBV29-1 and TRBJ2-1; the D is unclear. Germline lookup yields CDR1 SQVTM and CDR2 ANQGSEA. This CDR3 spans 15 amino acids. V gave up 1 base and J gave up 0 bases, with 10 bases separating them. The CDR3 nucleotides are TGCAGCGTTGAAGTTCCGGTAATCTCCTACAATGAGCAGTTCTTC. This codes for CSVEVPVISYNEQFF.

This clonotype was detected many times. The V gene is TRBV5-1, the J gene TRBJ2-2; tentative D call: TRBD1 (6 bases). The germline V gene has CDR1 SGHRS and CDR2 YFSETQ. Trimming left V 7 bases short and J 4 bases short, with 17 bases between. The CDR3 is 15 residues long. CDR3 DNA: TGCGCCAGCGACCCCTGGGGGCTAACCACCGGGGAGCTGTTTTTT. Translated: CASDPWGLTTGELFF.

There are a few counts of this clonotype. The J gene is TRBJ1-1, the V gene TRBV7-9, with D possibly matching TRBD1 (6 bases). The V gene's germline CDR1 is SEHNR and CDR2 FQNEAQ (reference sequence). Trimming removed 1 base at V and 10 bases at J, with 13 bases between. The CDR3 is made up of 13 amino acids. As DNA, the CDR3 is TGTGCCAGCAGCTTAGGGGGGGCGCGACTAGCTTTCTTT. Amino acids: CASSLGGARLAFF.

This chain uses TRBV7-6 with TRBJ2-7, with 16 nucleotides matching TRBD2. The CDR3 spans 17 residues. Trimming at V came to 5 bases and at J to 2 bases, leaving 6 bases not matched to a gene. Looked up from germline, CDR1 is SGHVS and CDR2 is FNYEAQ. CDR3: CASSPSGTSGGAYEQYF. The CDR3 region has the DNA TGTGCCAGCAGCCCCTCTGGGACTAGCGGGGGGGCCTACGAGCAGTACTTC.

This clonotype was counted only a few times. The rearrangement joins TRBV7-2 to TRBJ2-1; no clear D. Germline lookup yields CDR1 SGHTA and CDR2 FQGNSA. The ends were cut back, 5 bases at V and 8 bases at J, with 13 bases in the middle. This CDR3 region has 13 residues. Here the CDR3 DNA reads TGTGCCAGCAGCCTCAGCAGTCTTGATGAGCAGTTCTTC. This encodes CASSLSSLDEQFF.

In its sample, this clonotype was seen a few times. The rearrangement joins TRBV12-3 or TRBV12-4 to TRBJ2-7; either TRBD1 or TRBD2 may supply D (5 bases each). The V end lost 3 bases, the J end lost 5 bases, and 17 bases lay between the germline ends. The CDR3 covers 15 residues. This chain's CDR3 is CASSFRDPDQHEQYF. Written as DNA, the CDR3 is TGTGCCAGCAGTTTCCGGGACCCAGATCAGCACGAGCAGTACTTC.

In this sample, this clonotype turned up a few times. V usage is TRBV9 and J usage is TRBJ2-7; D uncertain. The V gene's germline CDR1 is SGDLS and CDR2 YYNGEE. The V gene lost 3 bases and the J gene lost 1 base, with 8 bases spanning the gap. There are 13 residues in the CDR3. CDR3 sequence (DNA): TGTGCCAGCAGCGCCGCAGAATCCTACGAGCAGTACGTC. Translation: CASSAAESYEQYV.

The rearrangement links TRBV20-1 to TRBJ1-1; 8 bases are shared with TRBD1. Per the germline V gene, CDR1 is DFQATT and CDR2 is SNEGSKA (reference sequence). The CDR3 covers 13 residues. After removal of 5 bases from V and 5 bases from J, the junction contained 7 bases not matched to a gene. The CDR3 bases are TGCAGTGCTCGCCGGACAGGGATTACTGAAGCTTTCTTT. It yields the protein CSARRTGITEAFF.

Only a few counts were recorded for this clonotype. The genes are TRBV18 and TRBJ2-5; D possibly corresponds to TRBD1 (6 bases). Trimming took off 6 bases at V and 3 bases at J, with 20 bases between the two ends. This CDR3 region has 16 residues. From germline, CDR1 is KGHSH and CDR2 LQKENI. CDR3 region: CASSPKPYRAEETQYF. In nucleotides, the CDR3 is TGTGCCAGCTCCCCGAAACCGTACAGGGCCGAAGAGACCCAGTACTTC.

The chain joins TRBV20-1 to TRBJ2-1, with 7 bases that match TRBD1. The CDR3 has 16 residues. J gave up 2 bases and V 1 base, and 8 bases lay outside the gene matches. Per germline, CDR1 DFQATT and CDR2 SNEGSKA (reference sequence). CDR3 nucleotides: TGCAGTGCTAGAGTGGGGGACAGATATCCCTACAATGAGCAGTTCTTC. This encodes CSARVGDRYPYNEQFF.

This clonotype has only a few counts. The V gene is TRBV20-1, the J gene TRBJ1-3; a possible D gene is TRBD1 (6 bases). There are 14 residues in the CDR3. Germline CDR1 and CDR2: DFQATT and SNEGSKA (reference sequence). V dropped 0 bases and J dropped 2 bases, with 8 bases sitting between them. The CDR3, as DNA: TGCAGTGCTAGAGAGGGGGGGCCTGGAAACACCATATATTTT. This translates into CSAREGGPGNTIYF.

This clonotype has more than one count but fewer than ten. The rearrangement links TRBV19 to TRBJ2-7; D is ambiguous. This CDR3 contains 13 residues. Germline values: CDR1 LNHDA, CDR2 SQIVND (reference sequence). V gave up 4 bases and J gave up 3 bases, with 10 bases separating them. CDR3 sequence (DNA): TGTGCCAGTAGTAACCGTATTCACTACGAGCAGTACTTC. Encoded protein: CASSNRIHYEQYF.

This clonotype showed up many times. In nucleotides, the CDR3 is TGCGCCAGCGCCGACAGGGGATCGGACGAAAAACTGTTTTTT. Its protein product is CASADRGSDEKLFF. The chain couples TRBV4-1 to TRBJ1-4, with TRBD1 matching over 8 bases. Unmatched junction bases numbered 10, after V lost 8 bases and J lost 8 bases. CDR3 length: 14 amino acids. CDR1 and CDR2 from the germline V gene are MGHRA and YSYEKL.

The J gene is TRBJ1-1, the V gene TRBV6-1; D is uncertain. The CDR3 runs 13 residues. CDR1 is MNHNS, CDR2 SASEGT, per germline. The V end lost 2 bases, the J end lost 3 bases, and 7 bases lay between the germline ends. CDR3 in DNA: TGTGCCAGCAGTGAAACTCTGTACACTGAAGCTTTCTTT. This encodes CASSETLYTEAFF.

This clonotype came up many times. This chain uses TRBV6-4 with TRBJ2-3; D call uncertain. There are 13 residues in the CDR3. Trimming took off 2 bases at V and 3 bases at J, with 6 bases between the two ends. Germline V gene sequence: CDR1 MRHNA, CDR2 SNTAGT. CDR3 loop: CASSDTETDTQYF. The CDR3 DNA reads as TGTGCCAGCAGTGACACAGAAACAGATACGCAGTATTTT.

This clonotype was seen a handful of times. This chain links TRBV2 with TRBJ2-1, with TRBD2 matching over 10 bases. After removal of 7 bases from V and 0 bases from J, the junction contained 3 bases not matched to a gene. CDR1 and CDR2 from the germline V gene are SNHLY and FYNNEI. CDR3 length: 15 residues. In DNA, the CDR3 is TGTGCCAGCAAGCGGGGGGGGAGCTCCTACAATGAGCAGTTCTTC. It specifies CASKRGGSSYNEQFF.

This clonotype was seen only a few times. This rearrangement joins TRBV12-3 or TRBV12-4 to TRBJ1-2; D perhaps matches TRBD1 (6 bases). This CDR3 is built from 14 residues. The V end was cut by 6 bases, the J end by 2 bases, with 13 bases between. This chain's CDR3 is CASRRIGQNYGYTF. The CDR3 nucleotides are TGTGCCAGCAGACGGATTGGACAGAACTATGGCTACACCTTC.

The CDR3 spells CATSRGDNYEQYF. CDR3 DNA sequence: TGTGCCACCAGCAGGGGGGACAACTACGAGCAGTACTTC. The V call is TRBV15, the J call TRBJ2-7; D may be TRBD1 (6 bases). CDR1 is LNHNV and CDR2 is YYDKDF in the germline V gene (reference sequence). V lost 3 bases to trimming and J lost 3 bases, with 9 bases between them. The CDR3 spans 13 residues. Complete variable domain (other parts from reference TRBV15 and TRBJ2-7): DAMVIQNPRYQVTQFGKPVTLSCSQTLNHNVMYWYQQKSSQAPKLLFHYYDKDFNNEADTPDNFQSRRPNTSFCFLDIRSPGLGDTAMYLCATSRGDNYEQYFGPGTRLTVT.

The V and J genes are TRBV5-4 and TRBJ2-6, with D possibly matching TRBD1 (5 bases). CDR1 SGHNT and CDR2 YYREEE come from the germline V gene (reference sequence). This CDR3 region has 16 residues. Trimming removed 4 bases at V and 0 bases at J, with 11 bases between. The CDR3 bases are TGTGCCAGCAGCCGTCTAGGGGACTCTGGGGCCAACGTCCTGACTTTC. It encodes CASSRLGDSGANVLTF. The full variable domain, in which reference TRBV5-4 and TRBJ2-6 provide the parts outside the CDR3, is ETGVTQSPTHLIKTRGQQVTLRCSSQSGHNTVSWYQQALGQGPQFIFQYYREEENGRGNFPPRFSGLQFPNYSSELNVNALELDDSALYLCASSRLGDSGANVLTFGAGSRLTVL.

This clonotype was seen a handful of times. J is TRBJ2-6 and V is TRBV7-2; a possible D gene is TRBD1 (6 bases). Germline CDR1 SGHTA, CDR2 FQGNSA. The CDR3 length is 16 residues. Trimming left V 4 bases short and J 0 bases short, with 10 bases between. CDR3 in amino acids: CASSSGHNSGANVLTF. CDR3 nucleotide sequence: TGTGCCAGCAGCTCGGGACACAACTCTGGGGCCAACGTCCTGACTTTC.

The chain has TRBV2 and TRBJ1-1; 7 bases match TRBD1. Germline V gene data show CDR1 as SNHLY and CDR2 as FYNNEI. V dropped 8 bases and J dropped 2; count of bases not matched to a gene: 5. The CDR3 spans 13 residues. In nucleotides, the CDR3 is TGTGCCAGCTTCAGGGGGACCAACACTGAAGCTTTCTTT. Its translation is CASFRGTNTEAFF.

The chain joins TRBV4-1 to TRBJ2-5; 9 nucleotides match TRBD2. J lost 2 bases, V lost 6 bases, and 10 bases had no gene match. The CDR3 runs 16 residues. Germline CDR1 and CDR2: MGHRA and YSYEKL. The DNA of the CDR3 is TGCGCCAGCAGAGCGGTCAGCGGGAGGACTCAAGAGACCCAGTACTTC. It specifies CASRAVSGRTQETQYF.

This clonotype has a count of ten or more. The rearrangement links TRBV7-2 to TRBJ1-2; D gene unclear. Trimming shortened V by 2 bases and J by 6 bases, and 7 bases separated the two germline ends. The CDR3 sequence is 12 residues long. Germline loops: CDR1 SGHTA, CDR2 FQGNSA. CDR3 sequence: CASSLLWDGYTF. Here the CDR3 DNA reads TGTGCCAGCAGCTTACTTTGGGATGGCTACACCTTC.

This clonotype was counted a few times. V usage is TRBV2 and J usage is TRBJ1-1; a possible D gene is TRBD1 (6 bases). Trimming left V 6 bases short and J 1 base short, with 12 bases between. This CDR3 region has 14 residues. Germline V gives CDR1 SNHLY, CDR2 FYNNEI. Here the CDR3 DNA reads TGTGCCAGCAGGACTGTGACAGGGAACACTGAAGCTTTCTTT. It specifies CASRTVTGNTEAFF.

The rearrangement links TRBV28 to TRBJ2-1; TRBD2 matches 12 bases. CDR1 is MDHEN, CDR2 SYDVKM, per germline. This CDR3 spans 19 amino acids. The J segment lost 6 bases and the V segment lost 3 bases, leaving 15 bases of the junction unmatched. The CDR3 region is CASSLLTGLAGGPINEQFF. DNA of the CDR3: TGTGCCAGCAGTTTGCTCACTGGGCTAGCGGGGGGGCCGATCAATGAGCAGTTCTTC. Using reference TRBV28 and TRBJ2-1 for the parts outside the CDR3, the full variable domain is DVKVTQSSRYLVKRTGEKVFLECVQDMDHENMFWYRQDPGLGLRLIYFSYDVKMKEKGDIPEGYSVSREKKERFSLILESASTNQTSMYLCASSLLTGLAGGPINEQFFGPGTRLTVL.